This record concerns one T cell receptor (beta chain) sequence. This record comes from a study of blood T cell repertoires in COVID-19. Germline V gives CDR1 LGHDT, CDR2 YNNKEL (reference sequence). The CDR3 runs to 15 residues. V trimming: 4 bases; J trimming: 1 base; junction bases outside the gene matches: 3. Sequencing used immunoSEQ multiplex PCR; TCRdb keeps in-frame clones, though not all of them. Of roughly 670,000 clones listed, 75% to 90% are singletons. The sequenced sample was peripheral blood. This receptor was obtained from a woman aged 18-29 years with acute or convalescent COVID-19. V is TRBV3-1 (or the pseudogene TRBV3-2) and J is TRBJ1-4; TRBD1 agrees at 7 bases. CDR3 region: CASSRNRGTNEKLFF. Here the CDR3 DNA reads TGTGCCAGCAGCCGTAACAGGGGAACTAATGAAAAACTGTTTTTT.